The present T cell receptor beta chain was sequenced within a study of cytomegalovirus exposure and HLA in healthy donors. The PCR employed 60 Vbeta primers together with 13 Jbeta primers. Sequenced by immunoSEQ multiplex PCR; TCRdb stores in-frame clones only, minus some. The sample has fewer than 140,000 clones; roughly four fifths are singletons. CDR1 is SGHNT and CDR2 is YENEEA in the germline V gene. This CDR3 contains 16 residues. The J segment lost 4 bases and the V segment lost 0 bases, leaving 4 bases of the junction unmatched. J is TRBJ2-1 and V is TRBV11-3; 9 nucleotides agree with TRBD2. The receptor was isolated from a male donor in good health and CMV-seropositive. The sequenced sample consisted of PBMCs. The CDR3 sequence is CASSLETLAGYNEQFF. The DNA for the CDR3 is TGTGCCAGCAGCTTAGAGACACTAGCGGGTTACAATGAGCAGTTCTTC.